The rows below give T cell receptor beta chains drawn from one sample of a study of control samples from healthy donors and cancer patients. Profiled with immunoSEQ multiplex PCR; TCRdb holds only in-frame clones, not every one. There are about 83,000 clones in the sample; 91% occur only once, and less than 20% lies in the top ten. The sample taken for sequencing was blood. The receptors were gathered from a man younger than 45 in good health. Both conserved end residues are part of each CDR3. Fields, in order: V gene, D gene, J gene, clone size, CDR3 protein. The D gene is left open where the match is weak. Some rows mark clone size as missing; the rest say once, few, many or name a class of expanded clone.

V gene: TRBV5-1; D gene: -; J gene: TRBJ2-7; clone size: -; CDR3 protein: CASSSDAGTRGLEQYF
V gene: TRBV3-1/TRBV3-2; D gene: -; J gene: TRBJ2-7; clone size: -; CDR3 protein: CASARAGQLYEQYF
V gene: TRBV6-5; D gene: TRBD1; J gene: TRBJ2-1; clone size: -; CDR3 protein: CASSKRTGLYNEQFF
V gene: TRBV7-7; D gene: -; J gene: TRBJ2-7; clone size: few; CDR3 protein: CASSLFQGGYEQYF
V gene: TRBV29-1; D gene: -; J gene: TRBJ2-1; clone size: -; CDR3 protein: CSVGTFLTGYEQFF
V gene: TRBV18; D gene: TRBD2; J gene: TRBJ2-3; clone size: once; CDR3 protein: CASSQLAGSTDTQYF
V gene: TRBV29-1; D gene: -; J gene: TRBJ1-4; clone size: -; CDR3 protein: CSVEEGGGFNEKLFF
V gene: TRBV18; D gene: -; J gene: TRBJ2-1; clone size: -; CDR3 protein: CASSPNGDNEQFF
V gene: TRBV6-1; D gene: -; J gene: TRBJ1-5; clone size: -; CDR3 protein: CASSEAGTNQPQHF
V gene: TRBV19; D gene: TRBD1; J gene: TRBJ2-2; clone size: -; CDR3 protein: CASSIQRQGVGELFF
V gene: TRBV7-8; D gene: -; J gene: TRBJ2-1; clone size: -; CDR3 protein: CASSSSDLGYNEQFF